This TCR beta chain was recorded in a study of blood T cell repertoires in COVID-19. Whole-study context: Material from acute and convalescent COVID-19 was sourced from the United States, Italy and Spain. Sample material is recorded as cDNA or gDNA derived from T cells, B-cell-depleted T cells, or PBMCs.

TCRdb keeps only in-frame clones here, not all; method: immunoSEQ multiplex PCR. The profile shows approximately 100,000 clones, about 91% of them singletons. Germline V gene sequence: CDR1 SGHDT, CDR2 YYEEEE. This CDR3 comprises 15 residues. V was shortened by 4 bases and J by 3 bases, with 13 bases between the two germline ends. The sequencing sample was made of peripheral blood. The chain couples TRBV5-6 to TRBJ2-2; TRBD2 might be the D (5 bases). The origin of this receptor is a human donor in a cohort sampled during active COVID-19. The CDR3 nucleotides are TGTGCCAGCAGCGGCGCGGGTGGACACACCGGGGAGCTGTTTTTT. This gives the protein CASSGAGGHTGELFF.